This T cell receptor (beta chain) was found in a study of blood T cell repertoires in COVID-19. Study overall: Specimens from acute and convalescent COVID-19 originated in the United States, Italy and Spain. In each case, the material was cDNA or gDNA derived from T cells, B-cell-depleted T cells, or PBMCs.

In Seattle, patients joined the study during active infection and were tracked longitudinally. The V and J ends lost 5 bases and 0 bases, in that order; junction bases with no gene match: 8. From germline, CDR1 is LNHDA and CDR2 SQIVND (reference sequence). The CDR3 is 18 residues long. Authors' methods: Reference gene primer amplification gave nucleated cell count estimates. The data were produced by immunoSEQ multiplex PCR, yet TCRdb's version contains in-frame clones alone and is incomplete. That table is the source of V, J and clone size, and D and trimming were worked out from the DNA. Of about 260,000 clones in the sample, around nine tenths were seen once.

V and J are TRBV19 and TRBJ2-6; 9 bases are shared with TRBD1. The sequence was obtained from a woman in her seventies with COVID-19, enrolled during active disease. Sequenced sample: peripheral blood. The CDR3 DNA sequence: TGTGCCAGTAGTCCACCGGACAGGGGATTCTCTGGGGCCAACGTCCTGACTTTC. Its protein is CASSPPDRGFSGANVLTF.